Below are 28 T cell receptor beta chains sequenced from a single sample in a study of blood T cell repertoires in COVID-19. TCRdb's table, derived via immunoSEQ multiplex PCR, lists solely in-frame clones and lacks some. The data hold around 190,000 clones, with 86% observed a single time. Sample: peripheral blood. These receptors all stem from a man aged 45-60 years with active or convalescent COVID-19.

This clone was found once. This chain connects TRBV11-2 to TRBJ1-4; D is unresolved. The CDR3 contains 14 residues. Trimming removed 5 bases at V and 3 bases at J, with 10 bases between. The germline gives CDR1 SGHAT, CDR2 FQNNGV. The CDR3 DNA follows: TGTGCCAGCAGCCAACAGCCTTCTAATGAAAAACTGTTTTTT. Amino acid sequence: CASSQQPSNEKLFF.

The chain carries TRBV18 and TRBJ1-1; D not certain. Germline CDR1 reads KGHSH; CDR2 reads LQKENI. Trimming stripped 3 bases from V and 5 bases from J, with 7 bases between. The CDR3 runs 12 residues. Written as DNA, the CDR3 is TGTGCCAGCTCACCGTATAATACTGAAGCTTTCTTT. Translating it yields CASSPYNTEAFF.

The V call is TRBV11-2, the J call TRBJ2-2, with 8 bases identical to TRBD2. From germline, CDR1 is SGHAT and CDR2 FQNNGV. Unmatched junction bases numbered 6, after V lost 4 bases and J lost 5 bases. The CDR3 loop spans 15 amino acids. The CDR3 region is CASSSLAVGTGELFF. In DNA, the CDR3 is TGTGCCAGCAGCTCACTAGCGGTGGGGACCGGGGAGCTGTTTTTT. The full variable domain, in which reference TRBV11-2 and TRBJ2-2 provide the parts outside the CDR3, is EAGVAQSPRYKIIEKRQSVAFWCNPISGHATLYWYQQILGQGPKLLIQFQNNGVVDDSQLPKDRFSAERLKGVDSTLKIQPAKLEDSAVYLCASSSLAVGTGELFFGEGSRLTVL.

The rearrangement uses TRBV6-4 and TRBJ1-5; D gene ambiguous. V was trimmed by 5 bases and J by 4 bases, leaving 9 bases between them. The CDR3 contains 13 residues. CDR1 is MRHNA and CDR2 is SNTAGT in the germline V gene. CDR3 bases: TGTGCCAGCAGTCCTGACACGAATCAGCCCCAGCATTTT. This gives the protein CASSPDTNQPQHF.

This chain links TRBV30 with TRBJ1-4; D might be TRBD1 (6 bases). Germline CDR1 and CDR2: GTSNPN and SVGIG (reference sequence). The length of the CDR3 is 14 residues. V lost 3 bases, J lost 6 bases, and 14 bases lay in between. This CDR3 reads CAWSPTGLDEKLFF. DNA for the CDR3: TGTGCCTGGAGCCCGACAGGTCTTGATGAAAAACTGTTTTTT.

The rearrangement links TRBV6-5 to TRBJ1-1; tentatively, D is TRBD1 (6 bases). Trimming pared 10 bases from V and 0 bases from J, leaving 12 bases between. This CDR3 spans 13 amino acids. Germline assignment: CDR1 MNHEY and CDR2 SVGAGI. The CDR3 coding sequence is TGTGCCACCGGGGGGGCCATGAACACTGAAGCTTTCTTT. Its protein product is CATGGAMNTEAFF.

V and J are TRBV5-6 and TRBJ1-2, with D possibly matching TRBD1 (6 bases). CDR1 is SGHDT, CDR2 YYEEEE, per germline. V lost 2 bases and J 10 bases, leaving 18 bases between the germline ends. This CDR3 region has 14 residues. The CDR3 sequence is CASSFLQGTSDYTF. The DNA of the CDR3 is TGTGCCAGCAGCTTTCTGCAGGGGACCTCGGACTACACCTTC.

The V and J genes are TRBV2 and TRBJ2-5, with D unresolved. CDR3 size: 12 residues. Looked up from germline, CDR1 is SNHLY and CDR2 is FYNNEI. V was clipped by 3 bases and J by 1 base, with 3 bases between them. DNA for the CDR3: TGTGCCAGCAGTGACAGCCAAGAGACCCAGTACTTC. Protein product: CASSDSQETQYF.

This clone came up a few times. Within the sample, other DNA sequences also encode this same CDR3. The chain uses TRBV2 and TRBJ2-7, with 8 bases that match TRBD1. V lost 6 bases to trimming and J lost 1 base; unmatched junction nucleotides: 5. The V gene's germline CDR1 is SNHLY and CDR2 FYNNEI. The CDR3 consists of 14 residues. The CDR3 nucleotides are TGTGCCAGCAGGCCAACAGGGGGATCCTACGAGCAGTACTTC. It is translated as CASRPTGGSYEQYF.

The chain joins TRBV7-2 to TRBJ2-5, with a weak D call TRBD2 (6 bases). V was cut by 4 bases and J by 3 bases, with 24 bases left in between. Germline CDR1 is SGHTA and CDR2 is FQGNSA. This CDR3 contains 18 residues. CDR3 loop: CASSSAVIVSGRKETQYF. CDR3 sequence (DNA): TGTGCCAGCAGCTCAGCAGTCATCGTTAGCGGCCGCAAAGAGACCCAGTACTTC.

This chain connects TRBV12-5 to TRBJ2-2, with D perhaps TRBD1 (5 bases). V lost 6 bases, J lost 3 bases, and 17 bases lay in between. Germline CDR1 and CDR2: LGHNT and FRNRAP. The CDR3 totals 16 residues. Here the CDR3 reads CASGWGTGPYTGELFF. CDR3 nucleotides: TGTGCTAGTGGCTGGGGTACAGGCCCATACACCGGGGAGCTGTTTTTT.

CDR3 loop: CASSESGQGSQPQHF. The CDR3 bases are TGTGCCAGCAGTGAATCCGGACAGGGGAGTCAGCCCCAGCATTTT. The V and J genes are TRBV25-1 and TRBJ1-5; the match to TRBD1 covers 9 bases. V gave up 1 base and J gave up 6 bases; unmatched junction bases: 4. The CDR3 totals 15 residues. Germline V CDR1 and CDR2: MGHDK, SYGVNS.

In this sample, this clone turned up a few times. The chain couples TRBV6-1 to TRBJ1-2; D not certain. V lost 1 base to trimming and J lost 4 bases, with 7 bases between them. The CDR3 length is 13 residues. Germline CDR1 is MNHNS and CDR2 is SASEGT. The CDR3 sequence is CASSEVQSYGYTF. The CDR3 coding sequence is TGTGCCAGCAGTGAAGTACAGTCCTATGGCTACACCTTC.

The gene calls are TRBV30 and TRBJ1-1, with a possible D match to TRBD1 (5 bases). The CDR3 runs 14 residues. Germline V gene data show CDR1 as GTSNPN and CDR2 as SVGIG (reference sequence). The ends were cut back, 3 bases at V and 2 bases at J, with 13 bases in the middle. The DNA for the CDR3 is TGTGCCTGGAGCCCTCAGGGTTATAACACTGAAGCTTTCTTT. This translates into CAWSPQGYNTEAFF.

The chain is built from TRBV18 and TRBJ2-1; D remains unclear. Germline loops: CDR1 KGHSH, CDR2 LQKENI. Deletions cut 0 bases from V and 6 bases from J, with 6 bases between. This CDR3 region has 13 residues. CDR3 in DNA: TGTGCCAGCTCACCACCTAGCAGCAATGAGCAGTTCTTC. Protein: CASSPPSSNEQFF.

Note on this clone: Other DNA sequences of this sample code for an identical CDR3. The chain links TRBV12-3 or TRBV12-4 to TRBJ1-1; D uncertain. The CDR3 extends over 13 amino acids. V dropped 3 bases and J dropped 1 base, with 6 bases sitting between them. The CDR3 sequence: CASSFSGNTEAFF. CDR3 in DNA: TGTGCCAGCAGTTTTAGCGGGAACACTGAAGCTTTCTTT.

CDR3 sequence: CASSSGQSKNNEQFF. The DNA for the CDR3 is TGCGCCAGCAGCTCGGGACAGTCTAAAAACAATGAGCAGTTCTTC. V is TRBV5-1 and J is TRBJ2-1, with 7 bases matching TRBD1. J was trimmed by 5 bases and V by 3 bases; bases with no gene match: 8. Germline CDR1 is SGHRS and CDR2 is YFSETQ. The CDR3 totals 15 residues.

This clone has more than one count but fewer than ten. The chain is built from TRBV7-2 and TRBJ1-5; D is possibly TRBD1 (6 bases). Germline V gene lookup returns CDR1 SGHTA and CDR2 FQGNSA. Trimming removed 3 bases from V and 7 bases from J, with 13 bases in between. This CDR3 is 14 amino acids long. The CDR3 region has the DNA TGTGCCAGCAGCTTCTCACAGGGAGGGCAGCCCCAGCATTTT. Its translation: CASSFSQGGQPQHF.

CDR3 region: CAWSVRSSYNSPLHF. CDR3 sequence (DNA): TGTGCCTGGAGTGTACGGAGCTCCTATAATTCACCCCTCCACTTT. V gene TRBV30 combines with J gene TRBJ1-6; D remains ambiguous. Trimming left V 0 bases short and J 0 bases short, with 6 bases between. Germline V gives CDR1 GTSNPN, CDR2 SVGIG (reference sequence). The CDR3 is 15 residues long.

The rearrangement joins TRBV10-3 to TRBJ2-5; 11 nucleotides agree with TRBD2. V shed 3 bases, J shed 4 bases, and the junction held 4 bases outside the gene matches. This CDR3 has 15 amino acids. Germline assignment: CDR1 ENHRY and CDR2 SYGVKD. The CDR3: CAISDTLAGAETQYF. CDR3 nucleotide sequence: TGTGCCATCAGTGACACACTAGCGGGGGCAGAGACCCAGTACTTC.

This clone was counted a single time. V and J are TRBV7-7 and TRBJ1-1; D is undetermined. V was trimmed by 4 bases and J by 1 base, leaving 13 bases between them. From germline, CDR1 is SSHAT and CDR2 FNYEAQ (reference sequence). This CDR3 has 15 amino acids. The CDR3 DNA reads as TGTGCCAGCAGCTCACTCGATGTTGGGAACACTGAAGCTTTCTTT. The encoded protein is CASSSLDVGNTEAFF.

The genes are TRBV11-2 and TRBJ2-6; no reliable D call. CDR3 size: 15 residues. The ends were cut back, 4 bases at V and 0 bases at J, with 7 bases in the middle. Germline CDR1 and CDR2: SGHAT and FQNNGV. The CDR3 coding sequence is TGTGCCAGCAGCTCCGTTAACTCTGGGGCCAACGTCCTGACTTTC. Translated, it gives CASSSVNSGANVLTF.

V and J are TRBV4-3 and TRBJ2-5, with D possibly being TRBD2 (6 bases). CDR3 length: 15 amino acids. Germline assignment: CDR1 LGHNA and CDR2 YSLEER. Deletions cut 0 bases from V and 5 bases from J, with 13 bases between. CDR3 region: CASSQEGGGGETQYF. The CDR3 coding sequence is TGCGCCAGCAGCCAAGAAGGTGGTGGGGGGGAGACCCAGTACTTC.

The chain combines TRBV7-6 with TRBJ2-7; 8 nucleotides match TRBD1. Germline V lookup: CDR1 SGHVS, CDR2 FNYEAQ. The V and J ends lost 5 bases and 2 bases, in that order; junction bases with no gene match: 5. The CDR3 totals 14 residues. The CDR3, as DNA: TGTGCCAGCAGCGCCGACAGGGGCCCCTACGAGCAGTACTTC. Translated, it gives CASSADRGPYEQYF.

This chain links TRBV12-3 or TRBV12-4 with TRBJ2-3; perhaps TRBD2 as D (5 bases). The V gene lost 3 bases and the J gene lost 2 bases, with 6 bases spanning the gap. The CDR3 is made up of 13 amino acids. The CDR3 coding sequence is TGTGCCAGCAGTTTCGGGATCACAGATACGCAGTATTTT. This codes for CASSFGITDTQYF.

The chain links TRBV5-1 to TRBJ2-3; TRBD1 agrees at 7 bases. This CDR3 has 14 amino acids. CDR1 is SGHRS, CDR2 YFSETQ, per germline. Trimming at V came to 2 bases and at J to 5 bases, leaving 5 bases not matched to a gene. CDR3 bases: TGCGCCAGCAGCTTATACAGGGGCGGAGATACGCAGTATTTT. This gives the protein CASSLYRGGDTQYF. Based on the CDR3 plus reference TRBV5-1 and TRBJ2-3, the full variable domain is KAGVTQTPRYLIKTRGQQVTLSCSPISGHRSVSWYQQTPGQGLQFLFEYFSETQRNKGNFPGRFSGRQFSNSRSEMNVSTLELGDSALYLCASSLYRGGDTQYFGPGTRLTVL.

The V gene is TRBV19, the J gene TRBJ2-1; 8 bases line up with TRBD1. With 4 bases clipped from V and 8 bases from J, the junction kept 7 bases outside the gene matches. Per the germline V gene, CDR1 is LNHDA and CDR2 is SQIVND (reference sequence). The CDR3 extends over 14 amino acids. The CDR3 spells CASSNQGAWYEQFF. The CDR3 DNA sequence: TGTGCCAGTAGTAACCAGGGGGCCTGGTATGAGCAGTTCTTC. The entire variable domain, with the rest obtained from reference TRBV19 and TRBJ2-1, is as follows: DGGITQSPKYLFRKEGQNVTLSCEQNLNHDAMYWYRQDPGQGLRLIYYSQIVNDFQKGDIAEGYSVSREKKESFPLTVTSAQKNPTAFYLCASSNQGAWYEQFFGPGTRLTVL.

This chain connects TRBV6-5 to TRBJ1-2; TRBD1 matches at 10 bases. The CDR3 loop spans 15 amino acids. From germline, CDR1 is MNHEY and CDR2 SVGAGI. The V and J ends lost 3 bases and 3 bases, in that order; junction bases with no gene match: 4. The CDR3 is CASSYPGQGYYGYTF. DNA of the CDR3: TGTGCCAGCAGTTATCCGGGACAGGGGTACTATGGCTACACCTTC.